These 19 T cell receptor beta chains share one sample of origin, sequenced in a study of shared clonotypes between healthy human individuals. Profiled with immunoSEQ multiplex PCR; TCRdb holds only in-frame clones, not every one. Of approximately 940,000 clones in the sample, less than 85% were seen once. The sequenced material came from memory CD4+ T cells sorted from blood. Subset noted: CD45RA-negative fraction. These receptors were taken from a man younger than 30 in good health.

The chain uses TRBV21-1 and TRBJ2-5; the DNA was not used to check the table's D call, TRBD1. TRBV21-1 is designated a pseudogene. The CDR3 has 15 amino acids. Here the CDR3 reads CASSKLVWTQETQYF. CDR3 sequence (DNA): TGTGCCAGCAGCAAACTTGTGTGGACACAAGAGACCCAGTACTTC.

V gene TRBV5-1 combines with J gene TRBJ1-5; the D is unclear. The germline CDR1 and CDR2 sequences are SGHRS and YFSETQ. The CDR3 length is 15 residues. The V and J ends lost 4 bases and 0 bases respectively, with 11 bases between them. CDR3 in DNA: TGCGCCAGCAGCCCGTGGGGATATAGCAATCAGCCCCAGCATTTT. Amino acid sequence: CASSPWGYSNQPQHF.

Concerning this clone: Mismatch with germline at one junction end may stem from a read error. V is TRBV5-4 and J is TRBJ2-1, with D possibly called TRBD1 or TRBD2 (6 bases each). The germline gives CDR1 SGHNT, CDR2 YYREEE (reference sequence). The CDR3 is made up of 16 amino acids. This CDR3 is CASSLKIGGSDNEQFF. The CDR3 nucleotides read TGTGCCAGCAGCTTAAAAATCGGGGGCTCCGACAATGAGCAGTTCTTC.

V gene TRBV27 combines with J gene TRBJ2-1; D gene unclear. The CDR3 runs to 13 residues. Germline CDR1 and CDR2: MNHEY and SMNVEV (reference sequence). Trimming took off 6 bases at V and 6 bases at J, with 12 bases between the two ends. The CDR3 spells CASSSFRSNEQFF. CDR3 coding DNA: TGTGCCAGCAGCTCCTTTCGTAGCAATGAGCAGTTCTTC.

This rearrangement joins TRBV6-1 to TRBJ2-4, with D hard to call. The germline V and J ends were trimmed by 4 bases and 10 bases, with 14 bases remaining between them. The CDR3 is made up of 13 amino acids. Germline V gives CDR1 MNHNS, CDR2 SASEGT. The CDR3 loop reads CASSADPLGIQYF. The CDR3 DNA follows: TGTGCCAGCAGTGCCGATCCGCTCGGGATTCAGTACTTC.

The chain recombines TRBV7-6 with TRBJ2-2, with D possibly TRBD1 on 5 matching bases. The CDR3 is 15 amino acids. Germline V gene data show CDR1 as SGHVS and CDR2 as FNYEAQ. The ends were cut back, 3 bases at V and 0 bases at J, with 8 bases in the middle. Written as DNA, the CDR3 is TGTGCCAGCAGCTTGGGGCATTCGAACACCGGGGAGCTGTTTTTT. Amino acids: CASSLGHSNTGELFF.

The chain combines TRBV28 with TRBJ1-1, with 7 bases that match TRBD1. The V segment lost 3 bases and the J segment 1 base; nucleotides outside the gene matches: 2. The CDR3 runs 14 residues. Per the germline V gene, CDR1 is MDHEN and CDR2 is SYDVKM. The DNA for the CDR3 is TGTGCCAGCAGTTTGCCAGGGGGGAACACTGAAGCTTTCTTT. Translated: CASSLPGGNTEAFF.

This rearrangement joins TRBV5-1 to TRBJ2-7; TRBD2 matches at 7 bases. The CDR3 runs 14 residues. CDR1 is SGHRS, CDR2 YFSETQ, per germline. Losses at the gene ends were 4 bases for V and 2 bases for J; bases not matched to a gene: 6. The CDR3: CASSPPSGAYEQYF. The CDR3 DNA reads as TGCGCCAGCAGCCCCCCTAGCGGAGCCTACGAGCAGTACTTC.

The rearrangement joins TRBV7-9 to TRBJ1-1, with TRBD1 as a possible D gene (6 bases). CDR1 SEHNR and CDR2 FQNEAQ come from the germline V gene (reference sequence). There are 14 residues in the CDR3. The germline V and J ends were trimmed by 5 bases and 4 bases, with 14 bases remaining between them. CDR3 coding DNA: TGTGCCAGCAGCCCACGACGAGGGGGCACTGAAGCTTTCTTT. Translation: CASSPRRGGTEAFF.

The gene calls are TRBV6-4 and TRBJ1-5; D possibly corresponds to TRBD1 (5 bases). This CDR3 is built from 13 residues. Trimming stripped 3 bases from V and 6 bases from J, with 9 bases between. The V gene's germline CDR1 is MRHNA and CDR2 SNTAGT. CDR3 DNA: TGTGCCAGCAGTGAGGGTGGGACTCAGCCCCAGCATTTT. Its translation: CASSEGGTQPQHF.

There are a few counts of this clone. The CDR3 protein is CASNLGRGNTEAFF. For the CDR3, the DNA is TGTGCCAGCAACCTTGGGAGGGGGAACACTGAAGCTTTCTTT. The chain has TRBV6-6 and TRBJ1-1, with TRBD1 as a possible D gene (5 bases). The length of the CDR3 is 14 residues. V dropped 7 bases and J dropped 1 base, with 13 bases sitting between them. The germline V gene encodes CDR1 MNHNY and CDR2 SVGAGI (reference sequence).

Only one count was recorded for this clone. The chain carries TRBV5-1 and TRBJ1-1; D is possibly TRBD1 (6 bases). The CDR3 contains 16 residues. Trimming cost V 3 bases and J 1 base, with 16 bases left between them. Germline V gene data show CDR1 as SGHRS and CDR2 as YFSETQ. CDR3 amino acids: CASSSQGGGWNTEAFF. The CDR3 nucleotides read TGCGCCAGCAGCTCACAAGGCGGGGGCTGGAACACTGAAGCTTTCTTT.

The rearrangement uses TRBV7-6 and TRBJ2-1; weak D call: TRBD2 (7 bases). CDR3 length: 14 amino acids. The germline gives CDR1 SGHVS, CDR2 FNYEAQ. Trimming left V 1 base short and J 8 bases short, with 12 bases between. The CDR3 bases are TGTGCCAGCAGCTTAGGGGGGGGCCCCTATGAGCAGTTCTTC. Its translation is CASSLGGGPYEQFF.

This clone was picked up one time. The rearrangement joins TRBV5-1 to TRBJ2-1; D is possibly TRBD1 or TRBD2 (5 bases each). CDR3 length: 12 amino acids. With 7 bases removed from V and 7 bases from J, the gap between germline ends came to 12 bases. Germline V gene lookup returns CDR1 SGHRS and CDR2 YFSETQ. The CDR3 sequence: CASSGSGNEQFF. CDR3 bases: TGCGCCAGCTCGGGGTCAGGGAATGAGCAGTTCTTC.

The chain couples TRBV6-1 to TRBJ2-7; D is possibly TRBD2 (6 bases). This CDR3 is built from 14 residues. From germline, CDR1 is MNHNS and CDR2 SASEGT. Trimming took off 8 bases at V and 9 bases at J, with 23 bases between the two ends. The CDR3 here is CASLWRDGRPRQYF. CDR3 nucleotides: TGTGCCAGCTTATGGCGGGACGGGCGCCCTCGGCAGTACTTC.

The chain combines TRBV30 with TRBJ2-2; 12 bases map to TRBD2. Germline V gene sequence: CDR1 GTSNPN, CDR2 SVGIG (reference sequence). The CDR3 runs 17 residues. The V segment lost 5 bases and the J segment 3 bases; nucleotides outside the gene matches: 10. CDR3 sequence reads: CAWDQWTSGKDTGELFF. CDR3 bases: TGTGCCTGGGACCAATGGACTAGCGGGAAGGACACCGGGGAGCTGTTTTTT.

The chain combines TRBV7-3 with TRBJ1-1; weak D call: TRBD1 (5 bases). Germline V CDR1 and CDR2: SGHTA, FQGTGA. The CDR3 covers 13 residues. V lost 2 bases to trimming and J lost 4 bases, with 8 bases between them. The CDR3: CASSLRGTTEAFF. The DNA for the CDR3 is TGTGCCAGCAGCTTACGGGGGACCACTGAAGCTTTCTTT.

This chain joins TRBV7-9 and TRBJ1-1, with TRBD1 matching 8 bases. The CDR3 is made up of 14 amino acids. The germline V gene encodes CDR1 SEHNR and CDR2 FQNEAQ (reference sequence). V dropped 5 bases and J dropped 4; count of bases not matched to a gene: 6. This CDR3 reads CASSVQGAATEAFF. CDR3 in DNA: TGTGCCAGCAGCGTGCAGGGGGCCGCCACTGAAGCTTTCTTT. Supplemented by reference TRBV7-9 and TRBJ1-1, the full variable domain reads DTGVSQNPRHKITKRGQNVTFRCDPISEHNRLYWYRQTLGQGPEFLTYFQNEAQLEKSRLLSDRFSAERPKGSFSTLEIQRTEQGDSAMYLCASSVQGAATEAFFGQGTRLTVV.

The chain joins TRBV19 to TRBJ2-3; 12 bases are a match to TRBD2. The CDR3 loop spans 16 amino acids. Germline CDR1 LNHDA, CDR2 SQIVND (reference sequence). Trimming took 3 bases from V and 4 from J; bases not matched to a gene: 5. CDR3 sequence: CASSMWTSGNADTQYF. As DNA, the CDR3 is TGTGCCAGTAGTATGTGGACTAGCGGGAACGCAGATACGCAGTATTTT.